This TCR beta chain was captured by sequencing in a study of T cells after yellow fever vaccination. Study conclusions and caveats: A minor fraction of clonotypes spanned both CD4 and CD8 compartments. A faster peak, day 5 versus 15, was reached by the weaker secondary response.

The CDR3 loop spans 13 amino acids. Per germline, CDR1 KGHDR and CDR2 SFDVKD. Unmatched junction bases numbered 3, after V lost 9 bases and J lost 4 bases. This clonotype occurred a few times. Its antigen is currently unknown. TCR cDNA was made by 5'RACE template switching, adding a universal primer site and UMIs. MiXCR was run by TCRdb on the 5' RACE reads, yielding one entry per CDR3 protein. The profile shows some 320,000 distinct CDR3 sequences, under 9% of them singletons. The chain couples TRBV24-1 to TRBJ2-3, with TRBD1 matching over 10 bases. This sequence originates from a man between 18 and 29 years old who received the YFV17D yellow fever vaccine. The specimen was CD4+ T cells sorted from PBMCs, collected 5 days after the yellow fever booster vaccination. The chain's CDR3 is CATRGQGSDTQYF. DNA of the CDR3: TGTGCCACCCGGGGACAGGGGTCAGATACGCAGTATTTT.